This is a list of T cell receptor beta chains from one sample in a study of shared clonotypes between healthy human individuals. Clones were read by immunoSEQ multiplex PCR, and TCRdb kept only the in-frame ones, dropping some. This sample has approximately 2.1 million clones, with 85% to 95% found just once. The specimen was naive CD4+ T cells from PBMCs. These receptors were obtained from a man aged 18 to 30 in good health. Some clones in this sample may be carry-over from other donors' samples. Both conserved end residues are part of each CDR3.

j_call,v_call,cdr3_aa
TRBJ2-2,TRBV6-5,CASSYDRANTGELFF
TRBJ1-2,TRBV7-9,CASSLVPSTGYVYGYTF
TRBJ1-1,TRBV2,CASNQGVNTEAFF
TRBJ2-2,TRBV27,CASRQGTSGNTGELFF
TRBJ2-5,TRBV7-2,CASGLDRQETQYF
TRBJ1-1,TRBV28,CASSLWSGGGSLAEAFF
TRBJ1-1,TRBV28,CASSSRASNTEAFF
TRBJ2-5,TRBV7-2,CASSPQGETQYF
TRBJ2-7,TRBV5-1,CASSFQGRYEQYF
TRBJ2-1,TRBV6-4,CASSPGTSGVGGDEQFF
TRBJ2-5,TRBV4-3,CASSPKRVGETQYF
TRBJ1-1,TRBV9,CASSRRRRNTEAFF
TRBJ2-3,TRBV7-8,CASSSRRYRDRQTDTQYF
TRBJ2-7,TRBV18,CASSPASSGAYEQYF
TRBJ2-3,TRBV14,CASSQVPSGSDTQYF
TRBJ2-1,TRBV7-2,CASSLYEGAYNEQFF
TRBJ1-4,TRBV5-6,CASSLGSDRRGEKLFF
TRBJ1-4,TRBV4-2,CASSQGQTNEKLFF
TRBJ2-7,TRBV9,CASSAGTGPYEQYF
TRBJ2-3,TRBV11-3,CASSLADTQYF
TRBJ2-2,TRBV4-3,CASSQGPGVGELFF
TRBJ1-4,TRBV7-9,CASSSTGGTNEKLFF
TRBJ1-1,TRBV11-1,CASSLVPATETEAFF
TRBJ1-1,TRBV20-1,CSPGPRGEAFF
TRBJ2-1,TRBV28,CASSFPSGPYNEQFF
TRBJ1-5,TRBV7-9,CASSLYGRGVNQPQHF
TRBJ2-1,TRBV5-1,CASSLGGHNEQFF
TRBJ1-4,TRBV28,CASVQAGSANEKLFF
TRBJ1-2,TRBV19,CASSTGDTMRGYGYTF
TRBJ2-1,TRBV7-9,CASSLWLPSSRYEQFF
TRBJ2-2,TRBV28,CASSNRDSRELFF
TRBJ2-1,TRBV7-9,CASTKKASGSPEQFF
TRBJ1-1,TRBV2,CASKWDNTEAFF